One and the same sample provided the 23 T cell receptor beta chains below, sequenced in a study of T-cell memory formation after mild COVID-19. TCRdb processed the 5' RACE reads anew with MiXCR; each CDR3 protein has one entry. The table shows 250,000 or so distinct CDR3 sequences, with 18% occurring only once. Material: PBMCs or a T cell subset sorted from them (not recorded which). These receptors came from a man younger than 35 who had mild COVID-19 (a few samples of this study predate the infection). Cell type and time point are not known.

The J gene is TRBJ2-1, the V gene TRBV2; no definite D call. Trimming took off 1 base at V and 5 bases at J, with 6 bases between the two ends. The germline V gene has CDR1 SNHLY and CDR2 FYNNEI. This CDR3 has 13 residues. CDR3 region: CASSEGSNNEQFF. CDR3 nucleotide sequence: TGTGCCAGCAGTGAAGGCAGCAACAATGAGCAGTTCTTC.

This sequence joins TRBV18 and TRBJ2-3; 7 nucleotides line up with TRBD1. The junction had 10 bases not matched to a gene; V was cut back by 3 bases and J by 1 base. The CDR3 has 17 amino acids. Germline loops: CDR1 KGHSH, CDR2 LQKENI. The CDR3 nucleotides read TGTGCCAGCTCACCTAACCAGAGAGGGGGCGGCACAGATACGCAGTATTTT. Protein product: CASSPNQRGGGTDTQYF.

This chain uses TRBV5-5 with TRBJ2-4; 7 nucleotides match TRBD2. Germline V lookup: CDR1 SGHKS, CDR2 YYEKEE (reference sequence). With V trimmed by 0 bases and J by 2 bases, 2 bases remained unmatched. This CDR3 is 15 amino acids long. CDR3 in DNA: TGTGCCAGCAGCTTGGGGGGGGGACCCAAAAACATTCAGTACTTC. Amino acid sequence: CASSLGGGPKNIQYF.

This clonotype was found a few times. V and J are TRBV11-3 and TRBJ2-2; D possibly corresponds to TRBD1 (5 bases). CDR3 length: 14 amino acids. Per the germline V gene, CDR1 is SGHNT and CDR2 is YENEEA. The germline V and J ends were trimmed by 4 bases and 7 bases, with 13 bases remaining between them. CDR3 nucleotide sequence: TGTGCCAGCAGCTCCCCGACAGAAATCGGGGAGCTGTTTTTT. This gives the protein CASSSPTEIGELFF.

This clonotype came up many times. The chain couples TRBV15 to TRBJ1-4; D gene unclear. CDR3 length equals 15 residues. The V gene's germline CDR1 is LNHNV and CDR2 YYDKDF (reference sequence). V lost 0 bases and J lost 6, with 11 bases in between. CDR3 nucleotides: TGTGCCACCAGCAGAGACCGGGCCTGGGATGAAAAACTGTTTTTT. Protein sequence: CATSRDRAWDEKLFF.

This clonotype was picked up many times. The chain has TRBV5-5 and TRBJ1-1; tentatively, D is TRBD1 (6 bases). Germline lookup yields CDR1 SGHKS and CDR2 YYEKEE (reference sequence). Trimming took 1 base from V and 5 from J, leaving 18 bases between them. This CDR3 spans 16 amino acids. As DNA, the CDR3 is TGTGCCAGCAGCTTGTTGGGCTCAGGGGTTGGAACTGAAGCTTTCTTT. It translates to CASSLLGSGVGTEAFF.

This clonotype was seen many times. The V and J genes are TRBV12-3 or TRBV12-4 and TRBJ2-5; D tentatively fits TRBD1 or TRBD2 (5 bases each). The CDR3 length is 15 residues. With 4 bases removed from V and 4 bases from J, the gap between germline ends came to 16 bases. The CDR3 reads CASSSWGRGGETQYF. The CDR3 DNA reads TGTGCCAGCAGTTCGTGGGGCCGCGGAGGAGAGACCCAGTACTTC.

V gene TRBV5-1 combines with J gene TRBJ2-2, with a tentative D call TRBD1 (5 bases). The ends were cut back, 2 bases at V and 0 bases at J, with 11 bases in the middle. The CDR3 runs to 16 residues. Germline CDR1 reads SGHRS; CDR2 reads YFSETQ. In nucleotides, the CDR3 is TGCGCCAGCAGCTTTGCTCCGACAGCGAACACCGGGGAGCTGTTTTTT. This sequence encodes CASSFAPTANTGELFF.

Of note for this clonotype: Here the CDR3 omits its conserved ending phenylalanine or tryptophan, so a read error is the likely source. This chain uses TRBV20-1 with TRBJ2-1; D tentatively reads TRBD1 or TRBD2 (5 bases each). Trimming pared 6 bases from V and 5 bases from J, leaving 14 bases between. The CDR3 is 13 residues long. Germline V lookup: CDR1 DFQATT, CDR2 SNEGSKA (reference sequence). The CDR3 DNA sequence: TGCAGTGCCTTAGGGACGGGGCACAATGAGCAGTTCGTC. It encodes CSALGTGHNEQFV.

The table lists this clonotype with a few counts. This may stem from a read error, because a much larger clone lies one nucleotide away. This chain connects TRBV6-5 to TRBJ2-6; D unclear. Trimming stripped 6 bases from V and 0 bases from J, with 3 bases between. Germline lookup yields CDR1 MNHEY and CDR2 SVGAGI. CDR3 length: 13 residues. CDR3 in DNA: TGTGCCAGCAGGACCTCTGGGGCCAACGTCCTGACTTTC. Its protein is CASRTSGANVLTF.

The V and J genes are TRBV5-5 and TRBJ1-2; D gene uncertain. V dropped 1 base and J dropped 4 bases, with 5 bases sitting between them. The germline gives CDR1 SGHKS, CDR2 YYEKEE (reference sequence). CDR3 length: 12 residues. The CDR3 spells CASSLPLYGYTF. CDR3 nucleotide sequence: TGTGCCAGCAGCTTGCCCCTCTATGGCTACACCTTC. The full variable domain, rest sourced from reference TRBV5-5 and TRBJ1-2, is DAGVTQSPTHLIKTRGQQVTLRCSPISGHKSVSWYQQVLGQGPQFIFQYYEKEERGRGNFPDRFSARQFPNYSSELNVNALLLGDSALYLCASSLPLYGYTFGSGTRLTVV.

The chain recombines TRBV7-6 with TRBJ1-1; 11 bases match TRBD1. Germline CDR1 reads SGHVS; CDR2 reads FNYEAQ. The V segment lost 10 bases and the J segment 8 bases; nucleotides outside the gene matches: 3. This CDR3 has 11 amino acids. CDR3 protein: CAIGQGAEAFF. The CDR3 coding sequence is TGTGCCATCGGACAGGGGGCCGAAGCTTTCTTT.

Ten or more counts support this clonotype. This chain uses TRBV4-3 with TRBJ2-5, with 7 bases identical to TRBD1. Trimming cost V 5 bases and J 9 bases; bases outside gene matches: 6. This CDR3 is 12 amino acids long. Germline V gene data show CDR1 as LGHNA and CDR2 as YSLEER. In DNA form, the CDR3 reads TGCGCCAGCAGCAGGCAGGGGGAACCCCAGTACTTC. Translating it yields CASSRQGEPQYF.

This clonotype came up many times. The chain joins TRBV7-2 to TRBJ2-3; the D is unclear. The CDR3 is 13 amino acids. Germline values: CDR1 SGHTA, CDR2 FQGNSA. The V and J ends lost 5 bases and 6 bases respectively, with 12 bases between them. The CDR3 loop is CASSPGTGDTQYF. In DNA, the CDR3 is TGTGCCAGCAGCCCCGGAACCGGGGATACGCAGTATTTT.

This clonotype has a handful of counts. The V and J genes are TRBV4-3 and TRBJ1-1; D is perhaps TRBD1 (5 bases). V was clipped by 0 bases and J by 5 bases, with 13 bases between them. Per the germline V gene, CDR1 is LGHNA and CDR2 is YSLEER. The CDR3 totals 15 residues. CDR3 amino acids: CASSQDEGWGTEAFF. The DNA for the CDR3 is TGCGCCAGCAGCCAAGATGAGGGGTGGGGAACTGAAGCTTTCTTT.

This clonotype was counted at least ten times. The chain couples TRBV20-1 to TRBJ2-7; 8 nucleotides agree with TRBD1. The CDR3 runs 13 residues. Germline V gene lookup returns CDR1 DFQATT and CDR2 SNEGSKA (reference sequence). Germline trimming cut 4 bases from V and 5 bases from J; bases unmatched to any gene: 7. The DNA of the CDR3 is TGCAGTGCTAAAGGACAGGGCCTAGACGAGCAGTACGTC. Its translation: CSAKGQGLDEQYV.

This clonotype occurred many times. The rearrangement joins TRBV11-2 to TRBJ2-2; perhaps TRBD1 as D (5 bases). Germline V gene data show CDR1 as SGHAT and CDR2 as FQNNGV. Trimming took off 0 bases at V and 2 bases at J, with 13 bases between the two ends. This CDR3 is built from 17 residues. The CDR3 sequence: CASSLDAGRINTGELFF. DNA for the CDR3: TGTGCCAGCAGCTTAGATGCAGGGCGGATTAACACCGGGGAGCTGTTTTTT.

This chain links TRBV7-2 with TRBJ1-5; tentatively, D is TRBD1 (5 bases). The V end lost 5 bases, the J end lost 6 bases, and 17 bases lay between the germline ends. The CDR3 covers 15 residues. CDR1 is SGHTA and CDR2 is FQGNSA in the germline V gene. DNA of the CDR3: TGTGCCAGCAGCCACCCCGAATTGGGGGGTCAGCCCCAGCATTTT. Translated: CASSHPELGGQPQHF.

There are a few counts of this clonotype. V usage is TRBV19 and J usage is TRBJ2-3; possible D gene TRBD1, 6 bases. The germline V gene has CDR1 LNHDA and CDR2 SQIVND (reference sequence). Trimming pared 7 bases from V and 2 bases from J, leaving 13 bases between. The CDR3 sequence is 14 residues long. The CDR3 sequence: CASTPGHSTDTQYF. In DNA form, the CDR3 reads TGTGCCAGTACTCCGGGACACTCCACAGATACGCAGTATTTT.

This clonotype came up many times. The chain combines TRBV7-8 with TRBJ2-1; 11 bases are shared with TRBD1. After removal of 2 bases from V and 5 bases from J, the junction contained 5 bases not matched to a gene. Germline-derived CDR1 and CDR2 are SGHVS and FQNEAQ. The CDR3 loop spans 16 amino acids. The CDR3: CASSLQGTGGNNEQFF. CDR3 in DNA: TGTGCCAGCAGCTTACAAGGGACAGGGGGTAACAATGAGCAGTTCTTC.

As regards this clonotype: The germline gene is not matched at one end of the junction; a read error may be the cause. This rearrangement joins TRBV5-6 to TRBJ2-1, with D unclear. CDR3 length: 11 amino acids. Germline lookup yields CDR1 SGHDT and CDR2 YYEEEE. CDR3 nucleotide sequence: TGTGCCAGCAGCTTGGAGGATGAGCGGTTCTTC. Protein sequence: CASSLEDERFF.

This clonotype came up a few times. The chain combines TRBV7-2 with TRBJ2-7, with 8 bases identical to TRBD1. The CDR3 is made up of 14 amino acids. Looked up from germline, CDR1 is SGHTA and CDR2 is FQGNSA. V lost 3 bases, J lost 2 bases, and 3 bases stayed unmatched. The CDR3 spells CASSFRDRTYEQYF. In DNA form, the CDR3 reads TGTGCCAGCAGCTTCCGGGACAGGACCTACGAGCAGTACTTC.

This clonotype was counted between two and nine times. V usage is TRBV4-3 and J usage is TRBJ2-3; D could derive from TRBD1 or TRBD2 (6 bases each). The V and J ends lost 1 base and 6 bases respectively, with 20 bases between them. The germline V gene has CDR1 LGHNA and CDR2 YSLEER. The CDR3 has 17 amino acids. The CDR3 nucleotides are TGCGCCAGCAGCCAAGTCCACGACGGGGGACAAGGGGATACGCAGTATTTT. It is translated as CASSQVHDGGQGDTQYF.